Presented here are 19 T cell receptor beta chains from one specimen sequenced in a study of OX40 agonist ivuxolimab in advanced cancers. The assay was immunoSEQ multiplex PCR, and TCRdb's table has in-frame clones only and misses some. This table has tens of thousands of clones, more than 85% appearing once. Sequenced material: CD4+ or CD8+ T cells sorted from blood, taken in a trial of the OX40 agonist ivuxolimab. Receptor source: an adult with an advanced solid tumor such as melanoma, head and neck, liver or kidney cancer.

The chain uses TRBV7-9 and TRBJ2-1, with D uncertain. CDR1 and CDR2 from the germline V gene are SEHNR and FQNEAQ (reference sequence). The germline V and J ends were trimmed by 5 bases and 9 bases, with 8 bases remaining between them. This CDR3 contains 11 residues. CDR3 bases: TGTGCCAGCAGCCCCAAGATTGAGCAGTTCTTC. Amino acids: CASSPKIEQFF. The full variable domain, rest sourced from reference TRBV7-9 and TRBJ2-1, is DTGVSQNPRHKITKRGQNVTFRCDPISEHNRLYWYRQTLGQGPEFLTYFQNEAQLEKSRLLSDRFSAERPKGSFSTLEIQRTEQGDSAMYLCASSPKIEQFFGPGTRLTVL.

J is TRBJ2-1 and V is TRBV14; D is unclear. The CDR3 totals 15 residues. CDR1 SGHDN and CDR2 FVKESK come from the germline V gene. Trimming left V 1 base short and J 6 bases short, with 13 bases between. The CDR3 nucleotides are TGTGCCAGCAGCCAAGTCGTCCCTAGAACCAATGAGCAGTTCTTC. This encodes CASSQVVPRTNEQFF.

The gene calls are TRBV14 and TRBJ2-1, with TRBD2 as a possible D gene (5 bases). CDR3 length: 13 amino acids. Germline V gene sequence: CDR1 SGHDN, CDR2 FVKESK. Deletions cut 0 bases from V and 8 bases from J, with 8 bases between. DNA for the CDR3: TGTGCCAGCAGCCAAGATTTGAGGGATGAGCAGTTCTTC. Residues: CASSQDLRDEQFF.

The chain is built from TRBV7-6 and TRBJ2-6; possibly TRBD2 for D (5 bases). Trimming cost V 4 bases and J 2 bases, with 15 bases left between them. Germline V CDR1 and CDR2: SGHVS, FNYEAQ. The CDR3 loop spans 17 amino acids. CDR3 sequence (DNA): TGTGCCAGCAGCTCCTGGACGATGGAGGCTGGGGCCAACGTCCTGACTTTC. It translates to CASSSWTMEAGANVLTF.

The J gene is TRBJ2-1, the V gene TRBV4-3; TRBD2 matches at 8 bases. V was clipped by 4 bases and J by 5 bases; unmatched bases: 7. Germline V gives CDR1 LGHNA, CDR2 YSLEER. CDR3 length: 15 amino acids. The CDR3 reads CASSPLGGGNNEQFF. As DNA, the CDR3 is TGCGCCAGCAGCCCTCTTGGCGGGGGGAACAATGAGCAGTTCTTC.

This rearrangement joins TRBV14 to TRBJ2-3; tentative D call: TRBD2 (5 bases). V lost 4 bases and J lost 6, with 8 bases in between. The CDR3 contains 12 residues. The V gene's germline CDR1 is SGHDN and CDR2 FVKESK. CDR3 amino acids: CASSPPGDTQYF. In DNA form, the CDR3 reads TGTGCCAGCAGCCCCCCGGGGGATACGCAGTATTTT.

This clone was recorded once. The rearrangement joins TRBV5-4 to TRBJ2-2; TRBD1 matches 7 bases. CDR3 length: 14 residues. CDR1 is SGHNT and CDR2 is YYREEE in the germline V gene (reference sequence). With V trimmed by 5 bases and J by 3 bases, 4 bases remained unmatched. CDR3 sequence: CASRGTVDTGELFF. CDR3 sequence (DNA): TGTGCCAGCAGAGGGACAGTCGACACCGGGGAGCTGTTTTTT.

This clone was found a few times. The rearrangement joins TRBV25-1 to TRBJ2-2; D is perhaps TRBD1 (5 bases). Deletions cut 4 bases from V and 1 base from J, with 13 bases between. Germline lookup yields CDR1 MGHDK and CDR2 SYGVNS. The CDR3 consists of 16 residues. CDR3 region: CASSAPQDQNTGELFF. DNA of the CDR3: TGTGCCAGCAGTGCCCCACAGGACCAGAACACCGGGGAGCTGTTTTTT.

This clone has just one count. The chain has TRBV7-6 and TRBJ2-1; D may be TRBD2 (6 bases). The germline CDR1 and CDR2 sequences are SGHVS and FNYEAQ. The CDR3 is 16 amino acids. Trimming shortened V by 0 bases and J by 3 bases, and 12 bases separated the two germline ends. CDR3 nucleotides: TGTGCCAGCAGCTTAGCCGGGGGTCCCAACTACAATGAGCAGTTCTTC. It codes for CASSLAGGPNYNEQFF.

The chain is built from TRBV27 and TRBJ1-5; unclear D gene. This CDR3 is built from 16 residues. V lost 0 bases, J lost 6 bases, and 15 bases lay in between. Germline CDR1 reads MNHEY; CDR2 reads SMNVEV (reference sequence). The chain's CDR3 is CASSLSRSGGSQPQHF. CDR3 in DNA: TGTGCCAGCAGTTTATCAAGGTCGGGTGGGAGTCAGCCCCAGCATTTT.

J is TRBJ1-6 and V is TRBV5-6, with D unclear. The ends were cut back, 4 bases at V and 9 bases at J, with 8 bases in the middle. Germline V gives CDR1 SGHDT, CDR2 YYEEEE. This CDR3 is 12 amino acids long. Written as DNA, the CDR3 is TGTGCCAGCAGCCCGGGTGGTTCACCCCTCCACTTT. Its translation: CASSPGGSPLHF.

The CDR3 is CAWSELPSGELFF. CDR3 DNA sequence: TGTGCCTGGAGTGAGCTGCCTTCCGGGGAGCTGTTTTTT. The chain combines TRBV30 with TRBJ2-2; D remains ambiguous. The CDR3 extends over 13 amino acids. The ends were cut back, 1 base at V and 6 bases at J, with 9 bases in the middle. Germline V gene sequence: CDR1 GTSNPN, CDR2 SVGIG (reference sequence).

This chain links TRBV5-4 with TRBJ2-7; TRBD2 agrees at 7 bases. The CDR3 is 18 amino acids. Germline V gene lookup returns CDR1 SGHNT and CDR2 YYREEE (reference sequence). V was clipped by 3 bases and J by 0 bases; unmatched bases: 15. CDR3 in DNA: TGTGCCAGCAGCTCCGTAGGGACTACGCCCTGGCGCTCCTACGAGCAGTACTTC. Its protein is CASSSVGTTPWRSYEQYF.

The V and J genes are TRBV7-6 and TRBJ2-2, with a tentative D call TRBD2 (5 bases). Per the germline V gene, CDR1 is SGHVS and CDR2 is FNYEAQ. The CDR3 totals 17 residues. Between the trimmed V and J ends, which lost 4 bases and 5 bases, there was a span of 20 bases. The CDR3: CASSSYPRGRGTGELFF. In nucleotides, the CDR3 is TGTGCCAGCAGCTCCTATCCACGAGGGAGAGGGACCGGGGAGCTGTTTTTT.

The chain recombines TRBV27 with TRBJ1-5; possible D gene TRBD1, 6 bases. V was cut by 5 bases and J by 5 bases, with 19 bases left in between. This CDR3 is 16 amino acids long. Germline V lookup: CDR1 MNHEY, CDR2 SMNVEV (reference sequence). The DNA of the CDR3 is TGTGCCAGCAGTCCGAGGGGGGCTCCCTCGCATCAGCCCCAGCATTTT. Its protein is CASSPRGAPSHQPQHF.

The chain employs TRBV7-2 and TRBJ2-1; 11 positions agree with TRBD1. V lost 3 bases, J lost 7 bases, and 2 bases stayed unmatched. The CDR3 is made up of 14 amino acids. Germline assignment: CDR1 SGHTA and CDR2 FQGNSA. CDR3: CASSFRDRGNEQFF. The CDR3 nucleotides read TGTGCCAGCAGCTTCCGGGACAGGGGGAATGAGCAGTTCTTC.

A remark on this clone: The junction departs from the called germline gene at one end, perhaps through a read error. The CDR3 DNA reads TGTGCCAGCAGCCTACAGACAGGGAACGCCGGGGAGCTGTTTTTT. Protein: CASSLQTGNAGELFF. This rearrangement joins TRBV11-3 to TRBJ2-2; 7 positions agree with TRBD1. This CDR3 is built from 15 residues. Germline values: CDR1 SGHNT, CDR2 YENEEA.

CDR3 loop: CATSRDRGTGGSDGYTF. The DNA for the CDR3 is TGTGCCACCAGCAGAGATCGCGGGACAGGGGGCTCAGATGGCTACACCTTC. The V gene is TRBV15, the J gene TRBJ1-2, with 12 positions matching TRBD1. The junction had 8 bases not matched to a gene; V was cut back by 0 bases and J by 6 bases. Germline assignment: CDR1 LNHNV and CDR2 YYDKDF (reference sequence). The CDR3 is 17 amino acids.

The chain couples TRBV7-9 to TRBJ1-6, with D possibly TRBD1 on 5 matching bases. Per the germline V gene, CDR1 is SEHNR and CDR2 is FQNEAQ (reference sequence). The CDR3 has 14 residues. The V end was cut by 5 bases, the J end by 5 bases, with 10 bases between. The CDR3 bases are TGTGCCAGCAGCCGAGACAGCAATAATTCACCCCTCCACTTT. Translated: CASSRDSNNSPLHF.